Below, 27 T cell receptor delta chains from the same sample are listed, as sequenced in a study of γδ T cells in repeated Plasmodium falciparum infection. Bulk repertoires came from Vgamma9/Vdelta2+ or Vdelta2-negative gammadelta T cells flow-sorted from PBMC. TCRdb reran clone calling via CATT on the multiplex PCR reads. The sample includes roughly 93,000 delta-chain clones, roughly 0.98% of them seen just once. The sequenced sample was gamma-delta T cells from blood. The receptor source for this set is a pool of human donors (malaria-infected and uninfected, not separated).

Many counts were recorded for this clone. The protein held in TCRdb is that of a much larger clone and does not match this DNA's translation at residue 13, likely because of a read error; the protein shown is translated from the DNA. The chain has TRDV2 and TRDJ1, with TRDD3 matching over 12 bases. Here the J gene was assigned by germline matching of the DNA, as TCRdb has none. Germline V gene lookup returns CDR1 GEAIGNYY and CDR2 EKD. CDR3 size: 21 residues. The junction had 18 bases not matched to a gene; V was cut back by 0 bases and J by 2 bases. CDR3 sequence reads: CACDTVTLWGIRGTQTDKLIF. The CDR3 DNA reads TGTGCCTGTGACACCGTAACCCTCTGGGGGATACGCGGAACCCAGACCGATAAACTCATCTTT.

To note about this clone: The TCRdb protein comes from a much larger clone and disagrees with this DNA's translation at residue 3, likely due to a read error; the protein given here is derived from the DNA. Other DNA sequences within the sample encode an identical CDR3. The V and J genes are TRDV1 and TRDJ1, with D maybe TRDD3 (5 bases). This CDR3 contains 12 residues. V was trimmed by 10 bases and J by 9 bases, leaving 18 bases between them. Germline assignment: CDR1 TSWWSYY and CDR2 QGS. CDR3 nucleotides: TGTGCTCCTGGTCGGGGGCTAGGAGAACTCATCTTT. It is translated as CAPGRGLGELIF.

Regarding this clone: This likely traces to a read error, being one base from a far larger clone. In the same sample, other DNA sequences code for this CDR3. This sequence joins TRDV2 and TRDJ2; 7 nucleotides agree with TRDD3. Since TCRdb gives no J gene, matching the DNA to germline was used here to assign it. The CDR3 totals 19 residues. Germline CDR1 GEAIGNYY, CDR2 EKD. CDR3 in DNA: TGTGCCTGCGACACCCTGGGGGGGGACCCACCAGCTTTGACAGCACAACTCTTCTTT. It translates to CACDTLGGDPPALTAQLFF.

This clone is medium-sized (0.01 to 0.1%) in the sample. The chain joins TRDV2 to TRDJ1, with 8 positions matching TRDD3. Germline V gives CDR1 GEAIGNYY, CDR2 EKD. The CDR3 is 17 amino acids. V shed 2 bases and J 3 bases; nucleotides not matched to a gene: 13. CDR3 protein: CACDKLGDPSIPDKLIF. For the CDR3, the DNA is TGTGCCTGTGACAAGCTGGGGGACCCCAGTATCCCCGATAAACTCATCTTT.

This clone was counted between two and nine times. TCRdb attributes to this sequence the protein of a much larger clone, which differs from the DNA translation at residue 7; a read error is likely, and the protein displayed is translated from the DNA. The V call is TRDV2, the J call TRDJ3, with TRDD3 matching 8 bases. This CDR3 region has 19 residues. V was pared by 4 bases and J by 0 bases, with 10 bases of the junction left unmatched. Germline CDR1 and CDR2: GEAIGNYY and EKD. In nucleotides, the CDR3 is TGTGCCTGTGATTCTCTGAGGGATACGAGCTCCTGGGACACCCGACAGATGTTTTTC. Amino acids: CACDSLRDTSSWDTRQMFF.

This clone was detected only a few times. A far larger clone is off by one base, so a read error is likely. Other DNA sequences from this sample encode an identical CDR3 as well. The chain carries TRDV1 and TRDJ1; 7 bases match TRDD3. The J gene, not given by TCRdb, was assigned here from a germline match of the nucleotide sequence. The germline CDR1 and CDR2 sequences are TSWWSYY and QGS. Unmatched junction bases numbered 25, after V lost 2 bases and J lost 10 bases. The CDR3 loop spans 19 amino acids. CDR3 in amino acids: CALGEKSPPPHWGLGGLIF. DNA of the CDR3: TGTGCTCTTGGGGAAAAATCTCCCCCCCCGCACTGGGGTTTAGGGGGACTCATCTTT.

With regard to this clone: For this DNA, TCRdb reports the protein of a much larger clone, which diverges at residue 6, most likely from a read error; the protein presented here is translated directly from the DNA. The J gene is uncalled and the V gene is TRDV1; the table gives TRDD3 as D, unverified against the DNA. Germline loops: CDR1 TSWWSYY, CDR2 QGS. CDR3 size: 17 residues. CDR3 nucleotides: TGTGCTCTTGGGGAACCCTCGTCATTCTGGGGGATACGACGCCTCATCTTT. Translation: CALGEPSSFWGIRRLIF.

This clone came up a few times. The protein that TCRdb holds for this DNA derives from a much larger clone and differs from the translated DNA at residues 9 and 11, which likely indicates a read error; the protein shown here is translated from the DNA. The chain recombines TRDV1 with TRDJ1; 7 bases line up with TRDD3. Germline V CDR1 and CDR2: TSWWSYY, QGS. There are 13 residues in the CDR3. CDR3 region: CALGEHWGFKPIF. The DNA for the CDR3 is TGTGCTCTTGGGGAACACTGGGGCTTTAAACCCATCTTT.

A note on this clone: The protein TCRdb gives is from a much larger clone and does not agree with this DNA's translation at residue 8, likely a read error; the protein shown here comes from the DNA. The V gene is TRDV1, the J gene TRDJ1; TRDD3 matches at 10 bases. Here the J gene was assigned by germline matching of the DNA, as TCRdb has none. CDR3 length equals 22 residues. V trimming: 1 base; J trimming: 0 bases; junction bases outside the gene matches: 20. CDR1 and CDR2 from the germline V gene are TSWWSYY and QGS. The CDR3 reads CALGEPGPPRYWGIAYTDKLIF. DNA of the CDR3: TGTGCTCTTGGGGAACCTGGCCCTCCTAGGTACTGGGGGATTGCCTACACCGATAAACTCATCTTT.

This clone showed up just a few times. This DNA's translation differs at residue 10 from TCRdb's protein, which comes from a much larger clone; a read error is likely, and the protein shown is translated from the DNA. The chain joins TRDV2 to TRDJ1; D is unclear. Germline loops: CDR1 GEAIGNYY, CDR2 EKD. Deletions cut 4 bases from V and 1 base from J, with 21 bases between. This CDR3 spans 17 amino acids. The CDR3 DNA follows: TGTGCCTGTGATTCCCGGTTTATACCTGCCTTCACCGATAAACTCATCTTT. Its protein is CACDSRFIPAFTDKLIF.

The V gene is TRDV2, the J gene TRDJ1; D call uncertain. TCRdb carries no J gene annotation; the J gene was assigned here by matching the DNA with germline. Trimming pared 3 bases from V and 3 bases from J, leaving 16 bases between. This CDR3 contains 15 residues. The germline CDR1 and CDR2 sequences are GEAIGNYY and EKD. CDR3 amino acids: CACDQCRPKPDKLIF. CDR3 in DNA: TGTGCCTGTGACCAATGCCGCCCCAAGCCCGATAAACTCATCTTT.

This clone was counted a few times. A far more abundant clone sits one base away, making this likely a read error. Other DNA sequences in the same sample also yield this CDR3. The chain combines TRDV1 with TRDJ1, with TRDD3 matching 10 bases. No J gene is reported in TCRdb; it was inferred here by comparing the DNA with germline. The CDR3 sequence is 16 residues long. Germline V gene lookup returns CDR1 TSWWSYY and CDR2 QGS. J gave up 4 bases and V 1 base, and 6 bases lay outside the gene matches. CDR3 amino acids: CALGERPRGIRDKLIF. DNA for the CDR3: TGTGCTCTTGGGGAACGCCCCCGGGGGATACGCGATAAACTCATCTTT.

Turning to this clone: This likely stems from a read error, as it lies one base from a far larger clone. The same CDR3 is also encoded by other DNA sequences in this sample. The J gene is TRDJ1, the V gene TRDV1; possibly TRDD3 for D (6 bases). TCRdb is silent on the J gene; assignment here came from matching the DNA to germline. V dropped 0 bases and J dropped 5 bases, with 25 bases sitting between them. This CDR3 is 19 amino acids long. From germline, CDR1 is TSWWSYY and CDR2 QGS. This chain's CDR3 is CALGELAPPWGHRTDKLIF. In DNA, the CDR3 is TGTGCTCTTGGGGAACTAGCCCCTCCCTGGGGTCATCGGACTGATAAACTCATCTTT.

This clone turned up a few times. The translation of this DNA and the TCRdb protein of a much larger clone differ at residue 16, probably owing to a read error; the protein shown here is translated from the DNA. The chain combines TRDV1 with TRDJ1; the D gene is possibly TRDD3 (5 bases). TCRdb gives no J gene; it was assigned here by matching the DNA to germline. Germline CDR1 TSWWSYY, CDR2 QGS. The CDR3 covers 19 residues. The CDR3 sequence is CALGDAIQAGPIPYDRLIF. CDR3 in DNA: TGTGCTCTTGGGGACGCTATCCAAGCTGGGCCGATTCCGTACGATAGACTCATCTTT.

In regard to this clone: With only one base between it and a far larger clone, this is likely a read error. The identical CDR3 is also encoded by other nucleotide sequences in the sample. As DNA, the CDR3 is TGTGCTCTTGGGGCCTCCCGCGGCGGTACTGGGGGAGCCCTCACCGATAAACTCATCTTT. This sequence encodes CALGASRGGTGGALTDKLIF. The chain has TRDV1 and TRDJ1; 9 bases match TRDD3. The V gene end was trimmed by 4 bases and the J gene end by 1 base; junction bases not matched to a gene: 19. CDR1 TSWWSYY and CDR2 QGS come from the germline V gene. The CDR3 runs to 20 residues.

As concerns this clone: TCRdb's entry gives the protein of a much larger clone, which mismatches this DNA's translation at residue 13, likely from a read error; the protein reported here is translated from the DNA. The chain joins TRDV1 to TRDJ1; D possibly corresponds to TRDD2 (5 bases). The CDR3 sequence is 16 residues long. Germline lookup yields CDR1 TSWWSYY and CDR2 QGS. Trimming left V 1 base short and J 10 bases short, with 22 bases between. CDR3 residues: CALGEQKVWHLRRLIF. CDR3 sequence (DNA): TGTGCTCTTGGGGAACAAAAGGTTTGGCACCTTCGTAGACTCATCTTT.

This clone was recorded at least ten times. The likely explanation is a read error, given a far larger clone one base away. Distinct nucleotide sequences in the sample also encode this CDR3. J is TRDJ1 and V is TRDV2; maybe TRDD3 (5 bases). TCRdb records no J gene; here it was assigned by comparing the DNA to germline. The CDR3 sequence is 22 residues long. Trimming took off 1 base at V and 0 bases at J, with 32 bases between the two ends. CDR1 GEAIGNYY and CDR2 EKD come from the germline V gene. The CDR3 protein is CACDTVSRGSVPVYLDTDKLIF. The CDR3 bases are TGTGCCTGTGACACTGTTTCCAGGGGGTCAGTACCGGTCTATCTAGACACCGATAAACTCATCTTT.

There are a few counts of this clone. This DNA's translation and the protein TCRdb lists, from a much larger clone, do not match at residue 11, likely due to a read error; the protein shown is translated from the DNA. Written as DNA, the CDR3 is TGTGCCTGTGATCCCAAAAGCTACTGGGACATCCGACAGATGTTTTTC. This translates into CACDPKSYWDIRQMFF. This chain links TRDV2 with TRDJ3, with a tentative D call TRDD3 (6 bases). No J gene was available from TCRdb, and it was assigned here by a germline match of the DNA. Looked up from germline, CDR1 is GEAIGNYY and CDR2 is EKD. The length of the CDR3 is 16 residues.

Comment on this clone: Given a far larger clone just one base away, this is likely a sequencing read error. This specimen includes other DNA sequences encoding the same CDR3. This chain links TRDV2 with TRDJ1; 11 bases agree with TRDD3. The CDR3 spans 18 residues. Germline CDR1 reads GEAIGNYY; CDR2 reads EKD. The CDR3 nucleotides read TGTGCCTGTGACACCCTAACCGTACTGGGGGATAGAACCGATAAACTCATCTTC. Its protein is CACDTLTVLGDRTDKLIF.

Remarks on this clone: TCRdb attributes to this sequence the protein of a much larger clone, which differs from the DNA translation at residue 13; a read error is likely, and the protein displayed is translated from the DNA. There is no J gene call, but TRDV2 is given as the V gene. CDR1 and CDR2 from the germline V gene are GEAIGNYY and EKD. The length of the CDR3 is 14 residues. CDR3 protein: CACAKLTYTDKLTF. The CDR3 DNA reads as TGTGCCTGTGCCAAACTGACTTACACCGATAAACTCACCTTT.

Many counts were recorded for this clone. The protein that TCRdb holds for this DNA derives from a much larger clone and differs from the translated DNA at residue 10, which likely indicates a read error; the protein shown here is translated from the DNA. The V gene is TRDV1, the J gene TRDJ1; tentatively, D is TRDD1 (5 bases). The CDR3 spans 16 residues. CDR1 TSWWSYY and CDR2 QGS come from the germline V gene. V lost 2 bases to trimming and J lost 2 bases, with 15 bases between them. As DNA, the CDR3 is TGTGCTCTTGGGGAAGAAGAAATCTCTCCTACCGATAAACTCATCTTT. Protein: CALGEEEISPTDKLIF.

This clone was seen a few times. The likely explanation is a read error, given a far larger clone one base away. Other DNA sequences from this sample encode an identical CDR3 as well. The DNA for the CDR3 is TGCGCTCTTGGGGAACTAGGGACCAGGAGAATAAGGTCTACAACAGGTGGGGGATATTCTGGCCCTCTATTTACCGATAAACTCATCTTT. Its translation: CALGELGTRRIRSTTGGGYSGPLFTDKLIF. This rearrangement joins TRDV1 to TRDJ1, with 9 nucleotides matching TRDD3. TCRdb leaves out the J gene; it was filled in here by matching the DNA to germline. This CDR3 has 30 amino acids. CDR1 and CDR2 from the germline V gene are TSWWSYY and QGS.

As concerns this clone: The protein given by TCRdb reflects a much larger clone and differs at residue 22 from this DNA's translation, likely from a read error; the protein shown is the DNA's translation. The V and J genes are TRDV1 and TRDJ1, with 12 nucleotides matching TRDD3. This CDR3 region has 24 residues. CDR1 and CDR2 from the germline V gene are TSWWSYY and QGS. DNA of the CDR3: TGTGCTCTTGGGGAACGGGCGGTAAGGAACCTAGGCCTACTGGGGGATACTTACACCGATAAACCCATCTTT. This codes for CALGERAVRNLGLLGDTYTDKPIF.

This clone was observed a handful of times. TCRdb has a much larger clone's protein, which differs at residue 10 from the translation of this DNA, likely because of a read error; what is shown is the protein translated from the DNA. V gene TRDV2 combines with J gene TRDJ1; D is undetermined. Here the J gene was assigned by germline matching of the DNA, as TCRdb has none. This CDR3 is built from 19 residues. Trimming removed 3 bases from V and 0 bases from J, with 25 bases in between. Germline V gene sequence: CDR1 GEAIGNYY, CDR2 EKD. The DNA of the CDR3 is TGTGCCTGTGACTCACACAAGATGCTGAGGGACCCGTACACCGATAAACTCATCTTT. This gives the protein CACDSHKMLRDPYTDKLIF.

To note about this clone: A far larger clone is one nucleotide away, so this likely arose from a read error. The same CDR3 arises from other DNA sequences in this sample as well. The CDR3 DNA is TGTGCTCTGGGGGAAAGTGGGGGGGGACCCACCGATAAACTCATCTTT. This gives the protein CALGESGGGPTDKLIF. The chain has TRDV1 and TRDJ1; TRDD3 might be the D (6 bases). The germline V gene encodes CDR1 TSWWSYY and CDR2 QGS. The CDR3 has 16 amino acids.

The table lists this clone with many counts. A much larger clone is a single base away; this may be a read error. The rearrangement links TRDV1 to TRDJ1; no clear D gene. TCRdb carries no J gene annotation; the J gene was assigned here by matching the DNA with germline. V lost 2 bases and J lost 0, with 10 bases in between. From germline, CDR1 is TSWWSYY and CDR2 QGS. CDR3 length equals 15 residues. DNA of the CDR3: TGTGCTCTTGGGGAAGTAGAGGGGTACACCGATAAACTCATCTTT. Residues: CALGEVEGYTDKLIF.

This clone occurred many times. This sequence joins TRDV2 and TRDJ3; the match to TRDD3 covers 13 bases. The CDR3 consists of 21 residues. V shed 1 base, J shed 0 bases, and the junction held 8 bases outside the gene matches. Germline V gene sequence: CDR1 GEAIGNYY, CDR2 EKD. The CDR3 bases are TGTGCCTGTGACACTGCATACTGGGGGATACGCAGCTCCTGGGACACCCGACAGATGTTTTTC. It encodes CACDTAYWGIRSSWDTRQMFF.